Sequencing of this T cell receptor (beta chain) was carried out in a study of T cells in tuberculosis. Profiling relied on immunoSEQ multiplex PCR, and the TCRdb table lists in-frame clones only, not all of them. The sample shows 55,000 to 60,000 clones, around 90% of them seen only once. The CDR3 runs to 15 residues. With V trimmed by 6 bases and J by 3 bases, 5 bases remained unmatched. CDR1 is MNHEY, CDR2 SMNVEV, per germline (reference sequence). After thawing and overnight rest, PBMC were stained with GMM-loaded CD1B tetramer, viability dye and anti-CD3 for sorting. C32 glucose monomycolate from Rhodococcus equi was loaded onto the CD1B tetramers.

The clonotype comes from an adult woman with latent tuberculosis. This chain links TRBV27 with TRBJ1-3; TRBD1 agrees at 10 bases. The specimen sequenced was CD1b-GMM tetramer-negative cells sorted from PBMCs. CDR3 coding DNA: TGTGCCAGCAGGGAAGGGACAGGGGATGGAAACACCATATATTTT. Amino acid sequence: CASREGTGDGNTIYF.